This TCR beta chain appears in the sequencing data of a study of Graves' ophthalmopathy and Graves' hyperthyroidism. Study findings and constraints: The authors also found most expanded thyroid clonotypes above 0.001 frequency in blood.

This clonotype was found once. Its target is not known. The authors amplified TCR beta CDR3 regions from RNA transcripts. HTBI primers were employed in first-round RT-PCR, then a second-round multiplex PCR followed. Using its own MiXCR run on the multiplex PCR reads, TCRdb lists one record per CDR3 protein. The sample holds around 340,000 distinct CDR3 sequences; about a sixth are singletons and the top ten take about 12%. Diagnostic conclusions were grounded in clinical symptoms, serum thyroxine, TRAb, thyroid ultrasound and orbital computed tomography. This CDR3 is 14 amino acids long. The germline gives CDR1 MDHEN, CDR2 SYDVKM. Trimming took 1 base from V and 11 from J, leaving 17 bases between them.

This chain connects TRBV28 to TRBJ1-1; D perhaps matches TRBD1 (6 bases). Sequencing used peripheral blood. This receptor was taken from an adult man with Graves' ophthalmopathy. CDR3 DNA: TGTGCCAGCAGTTTATTGGCGGGGGGCGCGTGGGCTTTCTTT. Protein sequence: CASSLLAGGAWAFF. Combining the CDR3 with reference TRBV28 and TRBJ1-1 gives the whole variable domain DVKVTQSSRYLVKRTGEKVFLECVQDMDHENMFWYRQDPGLGLRLIYFSYDVKMKEKGDIPEGYSVSREKKERFSLILESASTNQTSMYLCASSLLAGGAWAFFGQGTRLTVV.